These 8 T cell receptor beta chains share one sample of origin, sequenced in a study of T cell repertoires in cytomegalovirus infection. TCRdb fed the reads into MiXCR, producing one record per CDR3 protein. The data contain 650,000 to 850,000 distinct CDR3 sequences, almost 30% of them singletons. These receptors are not linked to any known antigen. Material: cultured CD8+ T cells from PBMCs, obtained from culture after CMV antigen stimulation. These TCRs come from a human donor in good health (CMV status not recorded). Some clones in this sample may be carry-over from other donors' samples.

The chain couples TRBV15 to TRBJ2-1, with D possibly matching TRBD2 (6 bases). V dropped 5 bases and J dropped 1 base, with 9 bases sitting between them. The germline V gene encodes CDR1 LNHNV and CDR2 YYDKDF (reference sequence). The CDR3 covers 14 residues. CDR3 DNA: TGTGCCACCAGCCGGGGGACTTCCTACAATGAGCAGTTCTTC. Encoded protein: CATSRGTSYNEQFF.

On this clonotype itself: A much larger clone differs from this one at a single base, so this may be a read error. As DNA, the CDR3 is TGTGCCAGCAGCCAGGGACAGGGCGAACCTGTCAATGAAAAACTGTTTTTT. Protein sequence: CASSQGQGEPVNEKLFF. The chain couples TRBV12-3 or TRBV12-4 to TRBJ1-4, with 9 bases fitting TRBD1. J lost 5 bases, V lost 6 bases, and 13 bases had no gene match. The CDR3 loop spans 17 amino acids.

The chain carries TRBV6-5 and TRBJ2-5, with D possibly being TRBD1 (6 bases). The CDR3 is made up of 13 amino acids. V was shortened by 1 base and J by 3 bases, with 6 bases between the two germline ends. Looked up from germline, CDR1 is MNHEY and CDR2 is SVGAGI. The CDR3, as DNA: TGTGCCAGCAGTTACTACAGGGAAGAGACCCAGTACTTC. Translated: CASSYYREETQYF.

In this sample, this clonotype turned up once. The rearrangement uses TRBV7-3 and TRBJ2-3; D might be TRBD1 or TRBD2, each matching 5 bases. The germline V and J ends were trimmed by 4 bases and 4 bases, with 15 bases remaining between them. CDR3 length: 15 residues. Germline CDR1 is SGHTA and CDR2 is FQGTGA. This CDR3 is CASSSRAGTPDTQYF. CDR3 bases: TGTGCCAGCAGCTCCCGGGCAGGGACCCCAGATACGCAGTATTTT. The entire variable domain, with the rest obtained from reference TRBV7-3 and TRBJ2-3, is as follows: GAGVSQTPSNKVTEKGKYVELRCDPISGHTALYWYRQSLGQGPEFLIYFQGTGAADDSGLPNDRFFAVRPEGSVSTLKIQRTERGDSAVYLCASSSRAGTPDTQYFGPGTRLTVL.

Points on this clonotype: This may arise from a read error, as a much more abundant clone is one base away. The CDR3 sequence: CASSLGLAKYNEQFF. In nucleotides, the CDR3 is TGTGCTAGCAGCTTAGGACTAGCGAAGTACAATGAGCAGTTCTTC. The chain joins TRBV7-6 to TRBJ2-1; 9 nucleotides line up with TRBD2. This CDR3 contains 15 residues. The germline V gene encodes CDR1 SGHVS and CDR2 FNYEAQ. The full variable domain, rest sourced from reference TRBV7-6 and TRBJ2-1, is GAGVSQSPRYKVTKRGQDVALRCDPISGHVSLYWYRQALGQGPEFLTYFNYEAQQDKSGLPNDRFSAERPEGSISTLTIQRTEQRDSAMYRCASSLGLAKYNEQFFGPGTRLTVL.

The J gene is TRBJ1-2, the V gene TRBV12-3 or TRBV12-4; possibly TRBD1 for D (5 bases). There are 13 residues in the CDR3. V shed 0 bases and J shed 5 bases, with 7 bases lying between them. The CDR3 spells CASSLAGAYGYTF. The CDR3 nucleotides are TGTGCCAGCAGTTTAGCAGGGGCATATGGCTACACCTTC.

This chain joins TRBV7-3 and TRBJ1-2; no reliable D call. The CDR3 has 16 residues. Germline values: CDR1 SGHTA, CDR2 FQGTGA. V was pared by 3 bases and J by 0 bases, with 14 bases between. The CDR3 loop reads CASSFRGAGSNYGYTF. DNA for the CDR3: TGTGCCAGCAGCTTCCGCGGAGCGGGCTCTAACTATGGCTACACCTTC.

This clonotype was recorded many times. The chain recombines TRBV7-2 with TRBJ2-3, with D unresolved. V lost 2 bases and J lost 5, with 8 bases in between. The CDR3 consists of 13 residues. The V gene's germline CDR1 is SGHTA and CDR2 FQGNSA. The CDR3 DNA is TGTGCCAGCAGCTTAAATCGAGTAGATACGCAGTATTTT. This sequence encodes CASSLNRVDTQYF.